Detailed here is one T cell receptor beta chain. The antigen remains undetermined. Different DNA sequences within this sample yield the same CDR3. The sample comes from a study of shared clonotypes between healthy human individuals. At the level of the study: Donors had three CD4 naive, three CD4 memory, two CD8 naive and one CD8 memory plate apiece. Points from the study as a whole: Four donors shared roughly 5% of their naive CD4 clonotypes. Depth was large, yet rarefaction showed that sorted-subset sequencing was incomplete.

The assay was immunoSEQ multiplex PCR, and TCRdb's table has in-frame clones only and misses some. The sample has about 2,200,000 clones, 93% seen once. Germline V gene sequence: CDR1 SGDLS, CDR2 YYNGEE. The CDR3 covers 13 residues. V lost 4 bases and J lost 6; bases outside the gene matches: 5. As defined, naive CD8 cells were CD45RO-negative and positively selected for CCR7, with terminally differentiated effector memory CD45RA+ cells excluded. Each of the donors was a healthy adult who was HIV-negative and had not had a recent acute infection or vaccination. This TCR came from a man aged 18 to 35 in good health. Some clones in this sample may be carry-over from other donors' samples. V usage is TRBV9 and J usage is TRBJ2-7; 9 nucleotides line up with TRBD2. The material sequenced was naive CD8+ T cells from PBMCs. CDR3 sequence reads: CASSPGLAVEQYF. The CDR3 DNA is TGTGCCAGCAGCCCGGGACTAGCTGTCGAGCAGTACTTC.